This is a list of T cell receptor beta chains from one sample in a study of CD8 T cells in Susac syndrome. One entry per CDR3 protein, called by TCRdb with MiXCR from the immunoSEQ multiplex PCR reads. The profile shows 180,000 or so distinct CDR3 sequences, roughly 94% of them singletons. Sequencing was done on a sample of CD4+ T cells from PBMCs. The receptors come from a human donor with Susac syndrome. Each CDR3 is given with its conserved first and last residue. Clone size appears in some rows only: once, few, many, or a class for an expanded clone.

j_gene: TRBJ1-5; abundance: .; v_gene: TRBV28; CDR3aa: CASSLRAFGQPQHF
j_gene: TRBJ2-1; abundance: .; v_gene: TRBV6-5; CDR3aa: CASSYRGLRDLNEQFF
j_gene: TRBJ2-3; abundance: .; v_gene: TRBV7-8; CDR3aa: CASSLGNRADTQYF
j_gene: TRBJ1-5; abundance: .; v_gene: TRBV20-1; CDR3aa: CSARGQGPNQPQHF
j_gene: TRBJ2-6; abundance: once; v_gene: TRBV10-2; CDR3aa: CASTLGGANVLTF
j_gene: TRBJ1-2; abundance: .; v_gene: TRBV5-1; CDR3aa: CASSLAGMSGYTF
j_gene: TRBJ1-2; abundance: .; v_gene: TRBV5-1; CDR3aa: CASSLEGQGAHGYTF
j_gene: TRBJ2-1; abundance: .; v_gene: TRBV12-3/TRBV12-4; CDR3aa: CASTIRGDNEQFF
j_gene: TRBJ1-4; abundance: .; v_gene: TRBV11-2; CDR3aa: CASSSGQPRKLFF
j_gene: TRBJ2-2; abundance: .; v_gene: TRBV29-1; CDR3aa: CSVGGAANTGELFF
j_gene: TRBJ2-3; abundance: .; v_gene: TRBV3-1; CDR3aa: CASSQDVAYDTQYF
j_gene: TRBJ1-1; abundance: .; v_gene: TRBV18; CDR3aa: CASSRQGAEAFF
j_gene: TRBJ2-5; abundance: .; v_gene: TRBV5-4; CDR3aa: CASSIGTRPQETQYF
j_gene: TRBJ1-2; abundance: .; v_gene: TRBV20-1; CDR3aa: CSASTGEGYGYTF
j_gene: TRBJ1-5; abundance: .; v_gene: TRBV20-1; CDR3aa: CSARDGVLDNADQPQHF
j_gene: TRBJ2-1; abundance: .; v_gene: TRBV7-9; CDR3aa: CASSLVLSEQFF
j_gene: TRBJ2-2; abundance: .; v_gene: TRBV6-6; CDR3aa: CASSPRDLRTGELFF
j_gene: TRBJ2-5; abundance: .; v_gene: TRBV5-6; CDR3aa: CASSLGVGLQETQYF
j_gene: TRBJ1-2; abundance: .; v_gene: TRBV12-3/TRBV12-4; CDR3aa: CASSLAGASYGYTF
j_gene: TRBJ2-5; abundance: .; v_gene: TRBV28; CDR3aa: CASSPRLGQETQYF
j_gene: TRBJ2-2; abundance: .; v_gene: TRBV18; CDR3aa: CASSQPTGELFF
j_gene: TRBJ2-7; abundance: .; v_gene: TRBV9; CDR3aa: CASSVGGLGGVYEQYF
j_gene: TRBJ2-3; abundance: .; v_gene: TRBV5-1; CDR3aa: CASSYLSPTDTQYF
j_gene: TRBJ2-4; abundance: .; v_gene: TRBV6-5; CDR3aa: CASTDPGRSIQYF
j_gene: TRBJ2-1; abundance: .; v_gene: TRBV4-1; CDR3aa: CASSRAAGRSYNEQFF
j_gene: TRBJ2-7; abundance: .; v_gene: TRBV29-1; CDR3aa: CSVAKRTAHEQYF
j_gene: TRBJ2-1; abundance: .; v_gene: TRBV5-1; CDR3aa: CASSLIGTSGRHEQFF
j_gene: TRBJ2-5; abundance: .; v_gene: TRBV11-3; CDR3aa: CASSPLIGWGPNETQYF
j_gene: TRBJ2-4; abundance: .; v_gene: TRBV7-2; CDR3aa: CASSTLAQDIQYF